This entry lists 13 T cell receptor beta chains sequenced from one sample in a study of cytomegalovirus exposure and HLA in healthy donors. The PCR employed 60 Vbeta primers together with 13 Jbeta primers. TCRdb's copy holds only in-frame clones and misses some; the assay was immunoSEQ multiplex PCR. Here the sample spans about 180,000 clones, around 74% being singletons. The sample taken for sequencing was PBMCs. Receptors originate from a female donor in good health and CMV-seronegative.

The rearrangement uses TRBV5-1 and TRBJ1-4; D is unclear. The CDR3 contains 12 residues. CDR1 is SGHRS, CDR2 YFSETQ, per germline. V was shortened by 0 bases and J by 10 bases, with 7 bases between the two germline ends. CDR3 coding DNA: TGCGCCAGCAGCTTGGACGAGGTAAAACTGTTTTTT. It yields the protein CASSLDEVKLFF.

This clone has just a few counts. The chain is built from TRBV6-6 and TRBJ1-1; D is unclear. The CDR3 has 12 residues. Germline V CDR1 and CDR2: MNHNY, SVGAGI (reference sequence). Trimming left V 7 bases short and J 1 base short, with 7 bases between. CDR3 nucleotide sequence: TGTGCCAGCACCAGGCAGAACACTGAAGCTTTCTTT. It specifies CASTRQNTEAFF.

This clone was seen a few times. This rearrangement joins TRBV13 to TRBJ2-2; D is possibly TRBD2 (7 bases). The CDR3 is made up of 18 amino acids. CDR1 is PRHDT and CDR2 is FYEKMQ in the germline V gene (reference sequence). Trimming cost V 5 bases and J 5 bases, with 24 bases left between them. Here the CDR3 DNA reads TGTGCCAGCAGCCAAACCATACTGGGGGCGGGGGAGACCGGGGAGCTGTTTTTT. As protein: CASSQTILGAGETGELFF. Using reference TRBV13 and TRBJ2-2 for the parts outside the CDR3, the full variable domain is AAGVIQSPRHLIKEKRETATLKCYPIPRHDTVYWYQQGPGQDPQFLISFYEKMQSDKGSIPDRFSAQQFSDYHSELNMSSLELGDSALYFCASSQTILGAGETGELFFGEGSRLTVL.

The V call is TRBV5-1, the J call TRBJ1-1; a possible D gene is TRBD1 (6 bases). This CDR3 contains 14 residues. Germline values: CDR1 SGHRS, CDR2 YFSETQ. The V end lost 3 bases, the J end lost 0 bases, and 9 bases lay between the germline ends. CDR3 sequence reads: CASSSHRVNTEAFF. The CDR3 DNA reads as TGCGCCAGCAGCTCTCACAGGGTGAACACTGAAGCTTTCTTT.

The count of this clone is one. The chain couples TRBV18 to TRBJ1-1, with D possibly TRBD1 on 5 matching bases. In germline, CDR1 is KGHSH, CDR2 LQKENI. The germline V and J ends were trimmed by 3 bases and 6 bases, with 11 bases remaining between them. The CDR3 loop spans 13 amino acids. The DNA of the CDR3 is TGTGCCAGCTCACCCCTAGGGGAGGCTGAAGCTTTCTTT. It is translated as CASSPLGEAEAFF.

This clone has only a few counts. This chain uses TRBV9 with TRBJ1-1, with D possibly matching TRBD1 (6 bases). V was pared by 4 bases and J by 0 bases, with 10 bases between. CDR1 SGDLS and CDR2 YYNGEE come from the germline V gene. The CDR3 is 14 amino acids. The CDR3 nucleotides are TGTGCCAGCAGCCGGACAGATATGAACACTGAAGCTTTCTTT. As protein: CASSRTDMNTEAFF.

The chain has TRBV7-9 and TRBJ1-1; TRBD1 might be the D (5 bases). Germline V gives CDR1 SEHNR, CDR2 FQNEAQ (reference sequence). The CDR3 is 13 amino acids. The ends were cut back, 6 bases at V and 6 bases at J, with 14 bases in the middle. Here the CDR3 DNA reads TGTGCCAGCAGTTCATTTCAGGGTCCTGAAGCTTTCTTT. Its translation is CASSSFQGPEAFF.

The V and J genes are TRBV18 and TRBJ1-1, with a weak D call TRBD1 (5 bases). The CDR3 totals 16 residues. Trimming cost V 3 bases and J 3 bases, with 17 bases left between them. The germline gives CDR1 KGHSH, CDR2 LQKENI. The CDR3 here is CASSPGLNLGDTEAFF. In nucleotides, the CDR3 is TGTGCCAGCTCACCGGGACTAAATTTGGGGGACACTGAAGCTTTCTTT.

The CDR3 DNA is TGTGCCAGCAGTTTAGCCAGGAACACTGAAGCTTTCTTT. Protein product: CASSLARNTEAFF. The chain uses TRBV28 and TRBJ1-1; the D is unclear. The CDR3 has 13 amino acids. Germline V gene lookup returns CDR1 MDHEN and CDR2 SYDVKM. V was trimmed by 2 bases and J by 1 base, leaving 5 bases between them.

CDR3 loop: CASSPRRGTQPQHF. DNA for the CDR3: TGTGCCAGCAGCCCCAGGAGGGGCACTCAGCCCCAGCATTTT. The chain is built from TRBV7-8 and TRBJ1-5; D perhaps matches TRBD1 (5 bases). Germline-derived CDR1 and CDR2 are SGHVS and FQNEAQ. The V gene lost 5 bases and the J gene lost 6 bases, with 14 bases spanning the gap. The CDR3 loop spans 14 amino acids.

This clone was detected only once. This chain links TRBV6-5 with TRBJ2-7, with TRBD2 matching 13 bases. Per germline, CDR1 MNHEY and CDR2 SVGAGI. J was trimmed by 6 bases and V by 3 bases; bases with no gene match: 5. The CDR3 is 15 amino acids. The CDR3 DNA is TGTGCCAGCAGTTATCGGACTAGCGGGAGTTCCGAGCAGTACTTC. Protein sequence: CASSYRTSGSSEQYF.

The chain employs TRBV21-1 and TRBJ1-2; TRBD1 reflects the table's D call only, with no check against the DNA. TRBV21-1 is annotated as a pseudogene. The CDR3 consists of 14 residues. CDR3: CASSGRTGGPGYTF. Written as DNA, the CDR3 is TGTGCCAGCAGCGGCCGGACAGGGGGTCCCGGCTACACCTTC.

Only one count was recorded for this clone. The V call is TRBV5-1, the J call TRBJ2-3, with a weak D call TRBD1 (5 bases). The CDR3 runs 15 residues. The germline gives CDR1 SGHRS, CDR2 YFSETQ. Trimming stripped 4 bases from V and 0 bases from J, with 12 bases between. The CDR3 here is CASSTDRASTDTQYF. The CDR3, as DNA: TGCGCCAGCAGCACCGACAGAGCAAGCACAGATACGCAGTATTTT.